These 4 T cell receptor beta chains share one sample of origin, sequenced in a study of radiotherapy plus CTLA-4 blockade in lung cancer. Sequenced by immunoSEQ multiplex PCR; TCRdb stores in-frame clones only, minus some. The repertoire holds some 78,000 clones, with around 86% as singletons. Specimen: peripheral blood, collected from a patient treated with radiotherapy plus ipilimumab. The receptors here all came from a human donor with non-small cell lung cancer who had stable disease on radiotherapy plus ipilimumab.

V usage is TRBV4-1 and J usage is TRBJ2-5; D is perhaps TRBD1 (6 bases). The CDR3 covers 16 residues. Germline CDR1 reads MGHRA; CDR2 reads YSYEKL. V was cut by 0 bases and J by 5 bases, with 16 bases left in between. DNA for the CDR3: TGCGCCAGCAGCCAAGAGGTGGTGGCAGGGGCTGAGACCCAGTACTTC. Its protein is CASSQEVVAGAETQYF.

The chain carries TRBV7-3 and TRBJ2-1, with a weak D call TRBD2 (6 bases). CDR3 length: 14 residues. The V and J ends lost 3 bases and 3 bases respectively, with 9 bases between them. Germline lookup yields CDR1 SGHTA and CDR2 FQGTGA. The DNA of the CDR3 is TGTGCCAGCAGCTTGGCGGGGAGCTACAATGAGCAGTTCTTC. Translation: CASSLAGSYNEQFF. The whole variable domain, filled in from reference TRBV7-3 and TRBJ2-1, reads GAGVSQTPSNKVTEKGKYVELRCDPISGHTALYWYRQSLGQGPEFLIYFQGTGAADDSGLPNDRFFAVRPEGSVSTLKIQRTERGDSAVYLCASSLAGSYNEQFFGPGTRLTVL.

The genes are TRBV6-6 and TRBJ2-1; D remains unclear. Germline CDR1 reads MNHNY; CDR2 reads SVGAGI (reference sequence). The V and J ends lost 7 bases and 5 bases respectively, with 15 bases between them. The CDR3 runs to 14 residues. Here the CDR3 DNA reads TGTGCCAGCATTCGGACGGCGACGAACAATGAGCAGTTCTTC. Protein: CASIRTATNNEQFF.

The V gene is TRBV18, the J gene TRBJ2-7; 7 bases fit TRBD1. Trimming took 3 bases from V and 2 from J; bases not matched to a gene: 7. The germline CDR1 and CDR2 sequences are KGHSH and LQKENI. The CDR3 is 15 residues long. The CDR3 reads CASSPSGGPTYEQYF. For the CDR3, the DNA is TGTGCCAGCTCACCTTCAGGGGGACCCACCTACGAGCAGTACTTC. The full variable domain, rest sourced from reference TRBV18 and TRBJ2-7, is NAGVMQNPRHLVRRRGQEARLRCSPMKGHSHVYWYRQLPEEGLKFMVYLQKENIIDESGMPKERFSAEFPKEGPSILRIQQVVRGDSAAYFCASSPSGGPTYEQYFGPGTRLTVT.